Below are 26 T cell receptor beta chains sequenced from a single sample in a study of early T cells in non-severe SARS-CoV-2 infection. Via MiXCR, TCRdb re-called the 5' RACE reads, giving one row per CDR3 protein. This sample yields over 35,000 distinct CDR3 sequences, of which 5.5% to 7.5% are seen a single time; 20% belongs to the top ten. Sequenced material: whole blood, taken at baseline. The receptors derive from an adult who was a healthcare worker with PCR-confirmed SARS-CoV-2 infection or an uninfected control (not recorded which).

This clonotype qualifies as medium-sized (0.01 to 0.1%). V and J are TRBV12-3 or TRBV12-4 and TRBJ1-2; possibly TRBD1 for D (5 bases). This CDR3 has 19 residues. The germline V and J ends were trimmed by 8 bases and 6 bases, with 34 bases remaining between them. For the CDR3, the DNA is TGTGCCAGCCGATACTATTCTCTAGATGGACAACCCAACGATGATGGCTACACCTTC. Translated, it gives CASRYYSLDGQPNDDGYTF.

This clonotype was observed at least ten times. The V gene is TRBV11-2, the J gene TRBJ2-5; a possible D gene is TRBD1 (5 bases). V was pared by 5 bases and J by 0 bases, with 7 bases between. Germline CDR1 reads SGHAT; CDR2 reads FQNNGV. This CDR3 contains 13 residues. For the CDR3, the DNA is TGTGCCAGCAGCGCGACAGACCAAGAGACCCAGTACTTC. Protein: CASSATDQETQYF. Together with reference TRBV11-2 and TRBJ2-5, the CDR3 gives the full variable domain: EAGVAQSPRYKIIEKRQSVAFWCNPISGHATLYWYQQILGQGPKLLIQFQNNGVVDDSQLPKDRFSAERLKGVDSTLKIQPAKLEDSAVYLCASSATDQETQYFGPGTRLLVL.

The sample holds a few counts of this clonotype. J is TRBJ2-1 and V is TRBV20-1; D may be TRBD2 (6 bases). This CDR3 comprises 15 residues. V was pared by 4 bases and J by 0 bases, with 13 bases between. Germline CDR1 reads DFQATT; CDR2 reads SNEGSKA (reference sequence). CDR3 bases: TGCAGTGCTACGCCGGGGGACCTCTCCTACAATGAGCAGTTCTTC. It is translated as CSATPGDLSYNEQFF.

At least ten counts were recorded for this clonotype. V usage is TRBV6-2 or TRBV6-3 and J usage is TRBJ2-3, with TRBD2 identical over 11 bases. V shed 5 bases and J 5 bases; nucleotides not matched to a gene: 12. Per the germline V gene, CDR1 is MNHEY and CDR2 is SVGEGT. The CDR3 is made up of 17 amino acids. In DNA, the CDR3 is TGTGCCAGCAGTCGACCCTTTACTAGCGGGGGCGGAGATACGCAGTATTTT. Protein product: CASSRPFTSGGGDTQYF.

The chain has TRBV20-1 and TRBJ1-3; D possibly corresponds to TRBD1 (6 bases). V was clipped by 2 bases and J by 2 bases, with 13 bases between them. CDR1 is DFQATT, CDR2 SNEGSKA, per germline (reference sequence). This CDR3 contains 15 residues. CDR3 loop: CSARMDSLPGNTIYF. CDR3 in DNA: TGCAGTGCTAGAATGGACAGCCTCCCTGGAAACACCATATATTTT.

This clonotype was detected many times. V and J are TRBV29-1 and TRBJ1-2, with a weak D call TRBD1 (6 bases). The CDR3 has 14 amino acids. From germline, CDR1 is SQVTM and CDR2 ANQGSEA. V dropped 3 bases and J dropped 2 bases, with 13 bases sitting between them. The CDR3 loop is CSVDEGQGNYGYTF. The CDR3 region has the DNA TGCAGCGTTGACGAGGGCCAGGGGAACTATGGCTACACCTTC.

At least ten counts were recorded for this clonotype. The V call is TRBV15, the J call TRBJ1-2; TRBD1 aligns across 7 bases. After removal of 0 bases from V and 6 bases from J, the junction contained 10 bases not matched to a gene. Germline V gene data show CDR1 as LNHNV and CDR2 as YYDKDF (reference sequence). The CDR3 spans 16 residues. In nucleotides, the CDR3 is TGTGCCACCAGCAGAGATGTTGTTTCAACAGGGGATGGCTACACCTTC. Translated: CATSRDVVSTGDGYTF.

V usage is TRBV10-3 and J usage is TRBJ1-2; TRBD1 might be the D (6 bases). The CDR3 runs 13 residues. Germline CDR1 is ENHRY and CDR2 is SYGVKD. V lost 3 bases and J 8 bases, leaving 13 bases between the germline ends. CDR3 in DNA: TGTGCCATCAGTGATAGCGAGGGGGGCGGCTACACCTTC. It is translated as CAISDSEGGGYTF.

CDR3 in amino acids: CASSQERETKAFF. The CDR3 region has the DNA TGCGCCAGCAGCCAAGAAAGGGAAACGAAGGCTTTCTTT. The chain couples TRBV4-3 to TRBJ1-1, with D unresolved. V was trimmed by 0 bases and J by 11 bases, leaving 13 bases between them. CDR1 LGHNA and CDR2 YSLEER come from the germline V gene. CDR3 length: 13 amino acids.

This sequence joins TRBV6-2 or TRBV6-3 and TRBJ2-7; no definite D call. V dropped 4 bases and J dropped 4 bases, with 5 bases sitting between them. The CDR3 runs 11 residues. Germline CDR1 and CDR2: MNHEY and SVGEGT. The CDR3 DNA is TGTGCCAGCAGTTCATGGTACGAGCAGTACTTC. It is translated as CASSSWYEQYF.

This chain's CDR3 is CATGGGNYGYTF. The CDR3 nucleotides read TGTGCCACCGGAGGTGGTAACTATGGCTACACCTTC. This chain connects TRBV24-1 to TRBJ1-2, with D unresolved. V lost 9 bases to trimming and J lost 1 base, with 8 bases between them. The CDR3 totals 12 residues. Per the germline V gene, CDR1 is KGHDR and CDR2 is SFDVKD.

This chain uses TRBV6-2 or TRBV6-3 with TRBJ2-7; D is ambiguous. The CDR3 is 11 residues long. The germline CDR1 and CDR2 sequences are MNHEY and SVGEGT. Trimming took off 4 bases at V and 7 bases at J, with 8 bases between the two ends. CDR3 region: CASSLRWEQYF. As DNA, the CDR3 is TGTGCCAGCAGTTTACGTTGGGAGCAGTACTTC.

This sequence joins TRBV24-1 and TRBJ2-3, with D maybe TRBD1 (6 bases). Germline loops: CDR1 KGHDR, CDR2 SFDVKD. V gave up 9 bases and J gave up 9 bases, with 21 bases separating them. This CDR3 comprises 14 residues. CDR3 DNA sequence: TGTGCCACCGGGGGCGGTAGTTTCCCCGACACGCAGTATTTT. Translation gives CATGGGSFPDTQYF.

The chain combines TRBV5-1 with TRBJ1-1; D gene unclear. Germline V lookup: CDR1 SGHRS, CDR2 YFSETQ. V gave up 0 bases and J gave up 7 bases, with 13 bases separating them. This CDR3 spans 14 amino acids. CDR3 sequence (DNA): TGCGCCAGCAGCTTGGGTCCCGTTTCCGGTGAAGCTTTCTTT. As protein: CASSLGPVSGEAFF.

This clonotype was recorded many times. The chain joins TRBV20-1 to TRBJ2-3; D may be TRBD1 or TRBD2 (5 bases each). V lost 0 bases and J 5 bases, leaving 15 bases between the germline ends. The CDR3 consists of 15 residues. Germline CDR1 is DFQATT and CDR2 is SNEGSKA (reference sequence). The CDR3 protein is CSARDMGEHQDTQYF. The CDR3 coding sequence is TGCAGTGCTAGAGATATGGGGGAGCATCAAGATACGCAGTATTTT.

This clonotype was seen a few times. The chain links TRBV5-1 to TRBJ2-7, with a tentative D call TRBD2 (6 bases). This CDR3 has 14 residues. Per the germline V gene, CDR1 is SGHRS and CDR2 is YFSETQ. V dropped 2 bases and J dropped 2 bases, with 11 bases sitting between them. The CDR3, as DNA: TGCGCCAGCAGCTTAGTAGGAGGGGCCTACGAGCAGTACTTC. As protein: CASSLVGGAYEQYF.

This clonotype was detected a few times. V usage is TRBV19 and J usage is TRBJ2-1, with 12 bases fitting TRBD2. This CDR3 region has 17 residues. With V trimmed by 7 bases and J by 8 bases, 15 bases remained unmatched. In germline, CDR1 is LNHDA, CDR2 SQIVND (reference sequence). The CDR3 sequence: CASTGLRGLAGSHEQFF. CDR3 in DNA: TGTGCCAGTACGGGACTAAGAGGACTAGCGGGAAGCCATGAGCAGTTCTTC.

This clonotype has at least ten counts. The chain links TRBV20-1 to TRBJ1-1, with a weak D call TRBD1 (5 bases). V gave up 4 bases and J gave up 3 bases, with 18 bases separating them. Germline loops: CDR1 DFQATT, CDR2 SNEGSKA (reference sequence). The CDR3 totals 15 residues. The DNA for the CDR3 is TGCAGTGCTAAAGGGTCGGGGGGTTTGTACACTGAAGCTTTCTTT. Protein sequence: CSAKGSGGLYTEAFF.

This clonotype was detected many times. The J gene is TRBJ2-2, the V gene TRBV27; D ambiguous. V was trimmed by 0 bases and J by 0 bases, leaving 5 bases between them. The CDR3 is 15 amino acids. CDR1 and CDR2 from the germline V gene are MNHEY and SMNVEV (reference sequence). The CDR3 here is CASSLSMANTGELFF. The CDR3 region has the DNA TGTGCCAGCAGTTTATCGATGGCGAACACCGGGGAGCTGTTTTTT.

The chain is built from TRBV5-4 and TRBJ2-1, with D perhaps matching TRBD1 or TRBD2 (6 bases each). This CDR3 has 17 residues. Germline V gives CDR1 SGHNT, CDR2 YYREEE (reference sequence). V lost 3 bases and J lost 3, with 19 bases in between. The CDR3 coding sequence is TGTGCCAGCAGCTCACCTAAAAACGGGGGCAACTACAATGAGCAGTTCTTC. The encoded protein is CASSSPKNGGNYNEQFF.

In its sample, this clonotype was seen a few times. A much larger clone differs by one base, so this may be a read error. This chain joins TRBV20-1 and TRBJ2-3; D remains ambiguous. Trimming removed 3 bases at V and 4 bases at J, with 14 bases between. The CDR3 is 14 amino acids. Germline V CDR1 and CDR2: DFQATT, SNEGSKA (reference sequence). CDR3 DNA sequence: TGCAGTGCTAGTAGTCTGTTAGCTGCAGATACGCAGTATTTT. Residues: CSASSLLAADTQYF.

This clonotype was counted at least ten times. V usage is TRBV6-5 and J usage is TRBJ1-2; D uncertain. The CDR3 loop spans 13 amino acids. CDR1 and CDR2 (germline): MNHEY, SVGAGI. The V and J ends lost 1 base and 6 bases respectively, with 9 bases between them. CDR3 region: CASSYYGENGYTF. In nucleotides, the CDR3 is TGTGCCAGCAGTTACTACGGGGAGAATGGCTACACCTTC.

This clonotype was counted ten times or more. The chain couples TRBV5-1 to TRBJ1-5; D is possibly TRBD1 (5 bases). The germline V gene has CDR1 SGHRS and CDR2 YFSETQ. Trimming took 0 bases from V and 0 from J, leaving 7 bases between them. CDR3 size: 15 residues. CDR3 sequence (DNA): TGCGCCAGCAGCTTGGAGGGGTATAGCAATCAGCCCCAGCATTTT. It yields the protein CASSLEGYSNQPQHF.

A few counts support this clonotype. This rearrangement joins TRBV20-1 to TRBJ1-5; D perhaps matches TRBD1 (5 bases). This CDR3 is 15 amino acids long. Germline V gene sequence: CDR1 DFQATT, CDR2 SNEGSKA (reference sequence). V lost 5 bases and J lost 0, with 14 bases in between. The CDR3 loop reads CSASPGQFSNQPQHF. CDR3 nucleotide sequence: TGCAGTGCTTCACCGGGGCAGTTTAGCAATCAGCCCCAGCATTTT.

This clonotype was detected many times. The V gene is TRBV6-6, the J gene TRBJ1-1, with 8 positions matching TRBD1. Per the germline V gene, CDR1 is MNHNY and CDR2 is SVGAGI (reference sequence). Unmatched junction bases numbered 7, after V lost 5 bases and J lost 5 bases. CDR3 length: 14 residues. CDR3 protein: CASSIRGRGTEAFF. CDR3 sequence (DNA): TGTGCCAGCAGTATCAGGGGGCGCGGTACTGAAGCTTTCTTT.

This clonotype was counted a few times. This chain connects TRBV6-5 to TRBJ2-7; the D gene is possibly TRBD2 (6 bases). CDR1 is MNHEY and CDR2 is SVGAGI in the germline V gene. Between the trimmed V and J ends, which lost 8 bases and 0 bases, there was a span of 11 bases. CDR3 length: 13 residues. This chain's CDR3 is CASSRGSSYEQYF. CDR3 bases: TGTGCCAGCTCTCGGGGGAGCTCCTACGAGCAGTACTTC.